Below are 31 T cell receptor beta chains sequenced from a single sample in a study of blood T cells in healthy people across ages. A second PCR, run for roughly 7 to 11 cycles, used a sample-barcoded 5' primer plus a J-beta primer mix. In TCRdb, the 5' RACE reads were re-called with MiXCR into one record per CDR3 protein. The sample includes 910,000 or so distinct CDR3 sequences, roughly 51% of them seen just once. The sequencing sample was made of blood. The receptors here all came from an older woman in good health.

The chain carries TRBV20-1 and TRBJ2-1, with TRBD1 matching 7 bases. The CDR3 length is 16 residues. V was pared by 6 bases and J by 2 bases, with 13 bases of the junction left unmatched. The V gene's germline CDR1 is DFQATT and CDR2 SNEGSKA (reference sequence). Here the CDR3 DNA reads TGCAGTGCCATGCTTCGAGGGCAGGGGGCCTACAATGAGCAGTTCTTC. Translated: CSAMLRGQGAYNEQFF.

The chain combines TRBV5-1 with TRBJ2-4; D possibly corresponds to TRBD2 (6 bases). Near its end, the DNA agrees better with TRBJ2-7, so the J call may be wrong. CDR1 is SGHRS and CDR2 is YFSETQ in the germline V gene. The CDR3 extends over 15 amino acids. The CDR3 reads CASSLAGGRLYEQYF. The CDR3 DNA sequence: TGCGCCAGCAGCTTGGCCGGGGGACGACTCTACGAGCAGTACTTC.

The rearrangement uses TRBV21-1 and TRBJ2-7; TRBD1, as called in the table, went unchecked against the DNA. TRBV21-1 is listed as a pseudogene. CDR3 length: 16 amino acids. The CDR3 sequence is CASSKGGAECHYEQYF. The CDR3 DNA follows: TGTGCCAGCAGCAAAGGAGGGGCAGAATGTCACTACGAGCAGTACTTC.

The V call is TRBV12-3 or TRBV12-4, the J call TRBJ2-5; a possible D gene is TRBD1 (5 bases). The J call may be wrong; the DNA end is better matched by TRBJ2-7. The CDR3 sequence is 12 residues long. The CDR3 DNA sequence: TGTGCCAGCAGCGACAGAAACGACGAGCAGTACTTC. Protein product: CASSDRNDEQYF.

This chain uses TRBV2 with TRBJ1-2, with a possible D match to TRBD1 (6 bases). Trimming took 1 base from V and 3 from J, leaving 9 bases between them. From germline, CDR1 is SNHLY and CDR2 FYNNEI. The CDR3 runs to 14 residues. The CDR3: CASSEGQVYYGYTF. In DNA form, the CDR3 reads TGTGCCAGCAGTGAAGGACAGGTGTACTATGGCTACACCTTC.

As to this clonotype: One end of the junction is discordant with germline, which a read error may explain. The chain employs TRBV5-1 and TRBJ2-3; 8 nucleotides agree with TRBD2. The CDR3 is 16 residues long. Germline values: CDR1 SGHRS, CDR2 YFSETQ. CDR3 in DNA: TGCGCCAGCAGCTCGCCGGGACTAGGTTTTCCAGATATGCAGTATTTT. Amino acid sequence: CASSSPGLGFPDMQYF.

This chain uses TRBV20-1 with TRBJ1-2, with TRBD1 matching 8 bases. This CDR3 comprises 12 residues. The J segment lost 6 bases and the V segment lost 3 bases, leaving 3 bases of the junction unmatched. Germline lookup yields CDR1 DFQATT and CDR2 SNEGSKA (reference sequence). CDR3 residues: CSASTGGDGYTF. CDR3 coding DNA: TGCAGTGCTAGTACAGGGGGGGATGGCTACACCTTC.

This clonotype was detected only a few times. This chain connects TRBV18 to TRBJ1-2; weak D call: TRBD1 (6 bases). The V and J ends lost 3 bases and 2 bases respectively, with 13 bases between them. Germline CDR1 KGHSH, CDR2 LQKENI. The CDR3 loop spans 15 amino acids. In DNA form, the CDR3 reads TGTGCCAGCTCACCTCGGGACACCCCCAACTATGGCTACACCTTC. As protein: CASSPRDTPNYGYTF.

The chain uses TRBV7-9 and TRBJ2-7, with TRBD1 matching 8 bases. CDR1 is SEHNR and CDR2 is FQNEAQ in the germline V gene (reference sequence). Losses at the gene ends were 5 bases for V and 4 bases for J; bases not matched to a gene: 13. This CDR3 spans 16 amino acids. CDR3 DNA sequence: TGTGCCAGCAGCAACCACCGGGACAGGCATCCTTACGAGCAGTACTTC. Translating it yields CASSNHRDRHPYEQYF.

This clonotype was seen more than once but under ten times. This chain joins TRBV29-1 and TRBJ2-1; D perhaps matches TRBD2 (5 bases). The ends were cut back, 1 base at V and 2 bases at J, with 9 bases in the middle. CDR1 SQVTM and CDR2 ANQGSEA come from the germline V gene. CDR3 length: 14 amino acids. In nucleotides, the CDR3 is TGCAGCGTTGAAGGTGGGAGAACCTACAATGAGCAGTTCTTC. Translation: CSVEGGRTYNEQFF.

This clonotype was counted between two and nine times. This rearrangement joins TRBV29-1 to TRBJ1-1; tentative D call: TRBD1 (6 bases). This CDR3 is built from 13 residues. The V end was cut by 3 bases, the J end by 7 bases, with 15 bases between. In germline, CDR1 is SQVTM, CDR2 ANQGSEA. The CDR3 spells CSVEYRGELEAFF. CDR3 nucleotide sequence: TGCAGCGTTGAGTATAGGGGGGAGCTTGAAGCTTTCTTT.

This chain joins TRBV5-1 and TRBJ2-5, with D tentatively TRBD1 (5 bases). Per germline, CDR1 SGHRS and CDR2 YFSETQ. Trimming removed 4 bases at V and 2 bases at J, with 18 bases between. This CDR3 is built from 16 residues. CDR3: CASSTSGFPKQETQYF. The CDR3 DNA sequence: TGCGCCAGCAGCACCTCAGGGTTCCCCAAGCAAGAGACCCAGTACTTC.

This chain connects TRBV5-4 to TRBJ2-7, with D perhaps TRBD1 (6 bases). Germline V gene lookup returns CDR1 SGHNT and CDR2 YYREEE (reference sequence). V shed 4 bases and J shed 3 bases, with 17 bases lying between them. CDR3 length: 15 residues. This chain's CDR3 is CASSPNPTGFYEQYF. The CDR3 DNA reads TGTGCCAGCAGCCCAAATCCGACAGGCTTCTACGAGCAGTACTTC.

This chain joins TRBV15 and TRBJ2-5; D remains ambiguous. Deletions cut 3 bases from V and 3 bases from J, with 8 bases between. This CDR3 contains 13 residues. Germline loops: CDR1 LNHNV, CDR2 YYDKDF (reference sequence). In DNA, the CDR3 is TGTGCCACCAGCAGGGGCACAGAAGAGACCCAGTACTTC. It translates to CATSRGTEETQYF.

The chain recombines TRBV27 with TRBJ2-1; 12 bases line up with TRBD2. Germline loops: CDR1 MNHEY, CDR2 SMNVEV (reference sequence). The CDR3 sequence is 16 residues long. V was clipped by 5 bases and J by 9 bases; unmatched bases: 11. As DNA, the CDR3 is TGTGCCAGCAGTCCCCTGACTAGCGGGAGTCAGGGTGAGCAGTTCTTC. As protein: CASSPLTSGSQGEQFF.

V and J are TRBV2 and TRBJ1-6; D possibly corresponds to TRBD1 (6 bases). Germline CDR1 reads SNHLY; CDR2 reads FYNNEI. This CDR3 region has 13 residues. Trimming removed 5 bases at V and 4 bases at J, with 6 bases between. DNA of the CDR3: TGTGCCAGCAGTCAGGGGTATAATTCACCCCTCCACTTT. Its translation: CASSQGYNSPLHF.

This chain uses TRBV7-2 with TRBJ2-3; tentative D call: TRBD1 (7 bases). This CDR3 has 15 residues. Trimming took 1 base from V and 6 from J, leaving 14 bases between them. The germline gives CDR1 SGHTA, CDR2 FQGNSA. The CDR3 region is CASSLGQGGFDTQYF. The CDR3 DNA sequence: TGTGCCAGCAGCTTAGGACAGGGAGGATTCGATACGCAGTATTTT.

This clonotype was observed a handful of times. V is TRBV20-1 and J is TRBJ2-3, with unresolved D. Trimming took 0 bases from V and 8 from J, leaving 15 bases between them. Germline assignment: CDR1 DFQATT and CDR2 SNEGSKA (reference sequence). The CDR3 is made up of 14 amino acids. The CDR3 DNA reads TGCAGTGCTAGAGATCGTGGTTCGGTGGGTACGCAGTATTTT. The encoded protein is CSARDRGSVGTQYF.

The chain's CDR3 is CASSVGFQGGETQYF. The CDR3 nucleotides are TGTGCCAGCAGCGTAGGGTTTCAGGGAGGCGAGACCCAGTACTTC. V and J are TRBV9 and TRBJ2-5, with D perhaps TRBD2 (6 bases). This CDR3 has 15 amino acids. V was pared by 0 bases and J by 5 bases, with 14 bases between. Germline V gives CDR1 SGDLS, CDR2 YYNGEE.

The chain has TRBV28 and TRBJ2-7; D possibly uses TRBD1 or TRBD2 (5 bases each). Germline V gene data show CDR1 as MDHEN and CDR2 as SYDVKM. This CDR3 has 13 residues. Trimming removed 8 bases from V and 4 bases from J, with 15 bases in between. The CDR3 region is CASVRDAPYEQYF. As DNA, the CDR3 is TGTGCCAGCGTCCGGGACGCGCCTTACGAGCAGTACTTC.

The CDR3 loop is CAWSVWGRVTNEKLFF. In nucleotides, the CDR3 is TGTGCCTGGAGTGTATGGGGGCGAGTTACTAATGAAAAACTGTTTTTT. The chain is built from TRBV30 and TRBJ1-4; D is possibly TRBD1 (6 bases). The V gene lost 0 bases and the J gene lost 2 bases, with 13 bases spanning the gap. From germline, CDR1 is GTSNPN and CDR2 SVGIG (reference sequence). The CDR3 sequence is 16 residues long.

The V and J genes are TRBV7-8 and TRBJ2-1; 14 nucleotides align to TRBD2. After removal of 5 bases from V and 3 bases from J, the junction contained 12 bases not matched to a gene. This CDR3 region has 19 residues. The V gene's germline CDR1 is SGHVS and CDR2 FQNEAQ. CDR3 nucleotides: TGTGCCAGCAGCCGACTAGCGGGAGGGCTGACAGGGGTCTACAATGAGCAGTTCTTC. Translating it yields CASSRLAGGLTGVYNEQFF.

This clonotype showed up just a few times. The CDR3 here is CASSPTWEYRQYF. In nucleotides, the CDR3 is TGTGCCAGCAGCCCGACGTGGGAGTATCGGCAGTACTTC. The gene calls are TRBV4-2 and TRBJ2-5; D is possibly TRBD2 (5 bases). CDR1 is LGHNA, CDR2 YNFKEQ, per germline. This CDR3 spans 13 amino acids. Deletions cut 4 bases from V and 11 bases from J, with 17 bases between.

The chain has TRBV2 and TRBJ2-1; no firm D call. This CDR3 comprises 11 residues. Trimming took off 4 bases at V and 13 bases at J, with 11 bases between the two ends. Germline V gene lookup returns CDR1 SNHLY and CDR2 FYNNEI. The CDR3 region has the DNA TGTGCCAGCAGTGTGTCCGGACGCCAGTTCTTC. This sequence encodes CASSVSGRQFF.

This clonotype turned up a few times. V is TRBV3-1 and J is TRBJ2-7, with 8 positions matching TRBD2. From germline, CDR1 is LGHDT and CDR2 YNNKEL (reference sequence). V lost 8 bases and J lost 2; bases outside the gene matches: 5. This CDR3 is built from 13 residues. This chain's CDR3 is CASSGGEAYEQYF. CDR3 nucleotide sequence: TGTGCCAGCTCGGGAGGGGAGGCCTACGAGCAGTACTTC.

The V and J genes are TRBV7-9 and TRBJ2-5, with D hard to call. The end of the DNA is better explained by TRBJ2-7, so the J call may be wrong. Germline CDR1 is SEHNR and CDR2 is FQNEAQ (reference sequence). This CDR3 contains 15 residues. In nucleotides, the CDR3 is TGTGCCAGCAGCTTAGGGGTCCCAGTAAACTACGAGCAGTACTTC. Translation gives CASSLGVPVNYEQYF.

This clonotype was detected a few times. The V and J genes are TRBV29-1 and TRBJ2-7; D may be TRBD1 or TRBD2 (5 bases each). The CDR3 covers 12 residues. Germline V gene lookup returns CDR1 SQVTM and CDR2 ANQGSEA. Trimming removed 7 bases from V and 0 bases from J, with 10 bases in between. CDR3 sequence (DNA): TGCAGCGGACGGGACGACTCCTACGAGCAGTACTTC. This codes for CSGRDDSYEQYF.

The count of this clonotype is one. This chain connects TRBV20-1 to TRBJ2-1, with unresolved D. Trimming left V 0 bases short and J 7 bases short, with 19 bases between. Per germline, CDR1 DFQATT and CDR2 SNEGSKA (reference sequence). The CDR3 loop spans 16 amino acids. The CDR3: CSARDPLRPFWNEQFF. CDR3 coding DNA: TGCAGTGCTAGAGATCCCTTACGGCCTTTCTGGAATGAGCAGTTCTTC.

This clonotype was recorded once. J is TRBJ2-7 and V is TRBV9; D ambiguous. The CDR3 is made up of 17 amino acids. V dropped 0 bases and J dropped 3 bases, with 19 bases sitting between them. Germline-derived CDR1 and CDR2 are SGDLS and YYNGEE. The CDR3 spells CASSVVSDLHFDYEQYF. The CDR3 region has the DNA TGTGCCAGCAGCGTAGTATCGGACCTTCACTTCGACTACGAGCAGTACTTC.

This clonotype turned up a few times. The chain joins TRBV3-1 to TRBJ1-2; D is ambiguous. This CDR3 has 14 residues. V lost 0 bases and J 4 bases, leaving 9 bases between the germline ends. Germline lookup yields CDR1 LGHDT and CDR2 YNNKEL (reference sequence). The CDR3 DNA follows: TGTGCCAGCAGCCAAGATCTCCGGGTCTATGGCTACACCTTC. It encodes CASSQDLRVYGYTF.

This clonotype was counted only a few times. This chain connects TRBV20-1 to TRBJ2-3; D ambiguous. CDR1 is DFQATT, CDR2 SNEGSKA, per germline (reference sequence). The V end lost 3 bases, the J end lost 3 bases, and 13 bases lay between the germline ends. The CDR3 is 14 residues long. This chain's CDR3 is CSARFLGSTDTQYF. CDR3 bases: TGCAGTGCTAGGTTCCTCGGGTCGACAGATACGCAGTATTTT.